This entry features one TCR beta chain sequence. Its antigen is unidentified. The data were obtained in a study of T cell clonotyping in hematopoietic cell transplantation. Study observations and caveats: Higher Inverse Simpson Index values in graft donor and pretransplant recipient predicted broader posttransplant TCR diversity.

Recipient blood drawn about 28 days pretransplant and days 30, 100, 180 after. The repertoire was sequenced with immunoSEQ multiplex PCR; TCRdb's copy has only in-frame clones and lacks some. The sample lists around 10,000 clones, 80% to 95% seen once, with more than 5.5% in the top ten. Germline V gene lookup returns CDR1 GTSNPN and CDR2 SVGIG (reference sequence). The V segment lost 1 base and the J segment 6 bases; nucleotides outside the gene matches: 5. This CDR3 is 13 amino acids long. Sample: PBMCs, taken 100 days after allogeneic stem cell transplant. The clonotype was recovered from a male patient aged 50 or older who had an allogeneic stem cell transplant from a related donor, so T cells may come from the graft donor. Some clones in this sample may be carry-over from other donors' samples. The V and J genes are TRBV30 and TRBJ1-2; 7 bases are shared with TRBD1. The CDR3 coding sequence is TGTGCCTGGAGTGCGGACAGGTACGATGGCTACACCTTC. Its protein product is CAWSADRYDGYTF.